The clone carrying this TCR beta chain was seen a single time. These data come from a study of blood T cell repertoires in COVID-19. About the research overall: In each case, the material was cDNA or gDNA derived from T cells, B-cell-depleted T cells, or PBMCs.

Per the study methods: Estimated nucleated cell counts came from reference gene primer amplification. Assay: immunoSEQ multiplex PCR; the TCRdb copy retains only in-frame clones and omits some. Clone size and the V and J calls come from that table; the DNA yielded D and trimming. The data hold about 300,000 clones, with 86% observed a single time. V was pared by 0 bases and J by 3 bases, with 18 bases between. The CDR3 spans 18 residues. Germline V gene sequence: CDR1 LGHNA, CDR2 YNFKEQ. The sequenced sample was peripheral blood. The rearrangement uses TRBV4-2 and TRBJ1-3; no reliable D call. The sequence was obtained from a woman aged 45-59 years with acute or convalescent COVID-19. The CDR3 DNA is TGTGCCAGCAGCCAAGAAAGTCCCTATCGAGGAGGTGGAAACACCATATATTTT. Its protein is CASSQESPYRGGGNTIYF.